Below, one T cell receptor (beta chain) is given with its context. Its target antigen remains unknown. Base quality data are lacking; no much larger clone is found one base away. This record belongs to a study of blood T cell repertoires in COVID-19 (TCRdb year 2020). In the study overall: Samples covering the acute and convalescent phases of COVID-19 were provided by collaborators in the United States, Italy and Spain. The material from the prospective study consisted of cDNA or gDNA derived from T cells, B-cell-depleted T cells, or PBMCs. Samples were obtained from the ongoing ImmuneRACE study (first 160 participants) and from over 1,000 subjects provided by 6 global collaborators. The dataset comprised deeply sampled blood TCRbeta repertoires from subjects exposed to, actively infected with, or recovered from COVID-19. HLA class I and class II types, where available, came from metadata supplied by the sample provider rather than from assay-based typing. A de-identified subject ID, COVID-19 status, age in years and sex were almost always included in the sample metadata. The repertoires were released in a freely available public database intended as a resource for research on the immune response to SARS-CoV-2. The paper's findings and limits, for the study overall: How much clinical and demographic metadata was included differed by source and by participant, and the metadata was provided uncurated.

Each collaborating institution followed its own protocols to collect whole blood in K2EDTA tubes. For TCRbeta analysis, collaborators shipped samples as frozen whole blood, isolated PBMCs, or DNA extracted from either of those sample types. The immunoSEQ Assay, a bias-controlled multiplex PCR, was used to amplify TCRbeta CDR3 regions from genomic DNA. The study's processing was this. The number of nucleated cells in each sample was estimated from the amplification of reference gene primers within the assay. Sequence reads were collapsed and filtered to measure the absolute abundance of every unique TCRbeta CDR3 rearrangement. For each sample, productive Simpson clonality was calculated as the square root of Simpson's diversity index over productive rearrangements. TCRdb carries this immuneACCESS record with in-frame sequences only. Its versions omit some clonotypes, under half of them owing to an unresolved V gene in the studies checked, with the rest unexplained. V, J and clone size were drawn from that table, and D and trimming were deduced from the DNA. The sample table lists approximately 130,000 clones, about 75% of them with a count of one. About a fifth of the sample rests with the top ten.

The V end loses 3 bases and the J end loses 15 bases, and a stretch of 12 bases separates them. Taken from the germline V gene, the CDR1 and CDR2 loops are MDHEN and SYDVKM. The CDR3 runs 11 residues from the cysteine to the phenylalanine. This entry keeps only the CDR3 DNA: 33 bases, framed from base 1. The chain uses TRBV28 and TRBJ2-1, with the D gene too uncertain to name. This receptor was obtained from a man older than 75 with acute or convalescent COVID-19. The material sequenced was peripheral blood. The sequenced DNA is TGTGCCAGCAGTTTTTTTAGCATTTTGTTCTTC. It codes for CASSFFSILFF.